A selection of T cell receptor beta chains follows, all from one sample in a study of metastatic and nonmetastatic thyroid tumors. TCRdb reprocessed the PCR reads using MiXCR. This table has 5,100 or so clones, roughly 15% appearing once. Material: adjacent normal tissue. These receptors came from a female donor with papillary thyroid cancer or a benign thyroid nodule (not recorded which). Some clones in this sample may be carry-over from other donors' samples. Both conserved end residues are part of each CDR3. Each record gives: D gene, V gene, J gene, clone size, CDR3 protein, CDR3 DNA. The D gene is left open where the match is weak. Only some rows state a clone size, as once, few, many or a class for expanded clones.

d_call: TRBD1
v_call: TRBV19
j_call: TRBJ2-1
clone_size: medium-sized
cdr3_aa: CASSSQEAGGIDEQFF
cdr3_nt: TGTGCCAGTAGTTCTCAGGAGGCAGGGGGTATCGATGAGCAGTTCTTC

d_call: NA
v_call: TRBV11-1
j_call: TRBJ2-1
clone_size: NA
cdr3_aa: CASSSSQGAIPEQFF
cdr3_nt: TGTGCCAGCAGCTCATCGCAGGGCGCAATACCTGAGCAGTTCTTC

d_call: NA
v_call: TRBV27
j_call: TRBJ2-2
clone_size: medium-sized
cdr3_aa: CASSLMARINTGELFF
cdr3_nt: TGTGCCAGCAGTTTAATGGCAAGGATTAACACCGGGGAGCTGTTTTTT

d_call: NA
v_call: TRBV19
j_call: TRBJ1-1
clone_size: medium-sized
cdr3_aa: CASSLQGNTEAFF
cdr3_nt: TGTGCCAGTAGTCTTCAGGGAAACACTGAAGCTTTCTTT

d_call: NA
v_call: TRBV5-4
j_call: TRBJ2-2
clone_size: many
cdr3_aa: CASSLVPGPNTGELFF
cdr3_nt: TGTGCCAGCAGCTTGGTGCCGGGTCCCAACACCGGGGAGCTGTTTTTT

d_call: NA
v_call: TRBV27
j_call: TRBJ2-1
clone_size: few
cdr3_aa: CASSTPSASSSYNEQFF
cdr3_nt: TGTGCCAGCAGTACCCCGTCGGCCAGCAGCTCCTACAATGAGCAGTTCTTC

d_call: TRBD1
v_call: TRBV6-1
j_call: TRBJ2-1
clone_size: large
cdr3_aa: CASSEAKAGGNAAFF
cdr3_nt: TGTGCCAGCAGTGAAGCCAAAGCAGGGGGAAATGCTGCGTTCTTC

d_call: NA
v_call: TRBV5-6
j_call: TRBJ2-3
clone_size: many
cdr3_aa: CASSQLLTATDTQYF
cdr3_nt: TGTGCCAGCAGCCAACTATTGACAGCGACAGATACGCAGTATTTT

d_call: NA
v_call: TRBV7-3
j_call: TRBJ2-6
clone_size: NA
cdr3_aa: CASSLSRAGANVLTF
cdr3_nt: TGTGCCAGCAGCTTATCGAGGGCTGGGGCCAACGTCCTGACTTTC

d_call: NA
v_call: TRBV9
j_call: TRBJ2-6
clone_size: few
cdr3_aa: CASSSTGSGANVLTF
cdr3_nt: TGTGCCAGCAGCTCCACAGGCTCTGGGGCCAACGTCCTGACTTTC

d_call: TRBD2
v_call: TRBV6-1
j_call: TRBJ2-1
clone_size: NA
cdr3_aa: CATGLAGSNEQFF
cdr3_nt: TGTGCCACCGGACTAGCGGGGAGCAATGAGCAGTTCTTC

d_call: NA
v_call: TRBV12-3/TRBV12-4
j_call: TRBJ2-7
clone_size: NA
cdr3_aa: CASSFGGLGVYEQYF
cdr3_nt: TGTGCCAGCAGTTTTGGGGGGTTAGGAGTTTACGAGCAGTACTTC

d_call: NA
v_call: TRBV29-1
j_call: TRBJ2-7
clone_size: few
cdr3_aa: CSVSKRTASSYEQYF
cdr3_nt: TGCAGCGTCTCGAAAAGGACAGCGAGCTCCTACGAGCAGTACTTC

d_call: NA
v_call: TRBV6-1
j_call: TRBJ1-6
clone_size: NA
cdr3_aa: CASRGPDSPLHF
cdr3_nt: TGTGCCAGCAGGGGGCCGGATTCACCCCTCCACTTT

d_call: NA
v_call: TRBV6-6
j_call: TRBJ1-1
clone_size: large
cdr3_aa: CASSYVIARKNTEAFF
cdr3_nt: TGTGCCAGCAGTTACGTAATAGCACGGAAGAACACTGAAGCTTTCTTT

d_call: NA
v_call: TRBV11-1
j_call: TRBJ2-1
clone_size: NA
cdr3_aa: CASSSSRGAIAEQFF
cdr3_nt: TGTGCCAGCAGCTCATCACGGGGGGCAATAGCTGAGCAGTTCTTC

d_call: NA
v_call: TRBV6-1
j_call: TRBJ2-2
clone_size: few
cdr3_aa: CASSPRILGSGELFF
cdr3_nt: TGTGCCAGCAGTCCCCGGATTCTAGGTTCCGGGGAGCTGTTTTTT

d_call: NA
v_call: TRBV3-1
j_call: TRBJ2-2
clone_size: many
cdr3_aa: CASSQGSHTGELFF
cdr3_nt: TGTGCCAGCAGCCAAGGAAGCCACACCGGGGAGCTGTTTTTT

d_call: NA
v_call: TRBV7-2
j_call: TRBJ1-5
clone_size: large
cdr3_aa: CASSPGGNQPQHF
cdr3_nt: TGTGCCAGCAGTCCAGGGGGCAATCAGCCCCAGCATTTT

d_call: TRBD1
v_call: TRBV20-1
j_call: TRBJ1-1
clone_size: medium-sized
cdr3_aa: CSARGDRGTNTEAFF
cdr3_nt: TGCAGTGCTAGAGGTGACAGGGGAACGAACACTGAAGCTTTCTTT

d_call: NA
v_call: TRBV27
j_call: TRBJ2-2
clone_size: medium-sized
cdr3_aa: CASSLYAGWTGELFF
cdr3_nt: TGTGCCAGCAGTTTATACGCAGGGTGGACCGGGGAGCTGTTTTTT

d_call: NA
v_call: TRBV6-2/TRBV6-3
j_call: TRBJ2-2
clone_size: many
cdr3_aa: CAGSSWFNTGELFF
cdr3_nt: TGTGCTGGCAGTTCGTGGTTTAACACCGGGGAGCTGTTTTTT

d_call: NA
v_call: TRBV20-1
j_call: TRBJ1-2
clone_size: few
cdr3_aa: CSALGGPGGYTF
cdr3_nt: TGCAGTGCATTGGGGGGACCCGGGGGCTACACCTTC

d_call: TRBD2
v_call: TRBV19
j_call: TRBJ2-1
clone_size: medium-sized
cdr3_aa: CASMPGGLRGGPGFF
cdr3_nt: TGTGCCAGTATGCCTGGGGGACTACGGGGAGGGCCGGGGTTCTTC

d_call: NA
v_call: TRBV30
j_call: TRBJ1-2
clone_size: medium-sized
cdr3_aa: CASPARNTNYGYTF
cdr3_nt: TGTGCCTCACCCGCCCGCAACACTAACTATGGCTACACCTTC

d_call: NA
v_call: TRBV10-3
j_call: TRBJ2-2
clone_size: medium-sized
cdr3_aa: CAISEGIGGTTGELFF
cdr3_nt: TGTGCCATCAGTGAAGGGATTGGCGGGACCACCGGGGAGCTGTTTTTT

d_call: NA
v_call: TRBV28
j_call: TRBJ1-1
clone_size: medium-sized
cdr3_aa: CASSLRVNTEAFF
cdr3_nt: TGTGCCAGCAGTTTGCGAGTGAACACTGAAGCTTTCTTT

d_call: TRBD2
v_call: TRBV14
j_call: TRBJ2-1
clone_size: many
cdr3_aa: CASSQARLAGNNEQFF
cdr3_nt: TGTGCCAGCAGCCAAGCTAGACTAGCGGGAAACAATGAGCAGTTCTTC